This TCR beta chain derives from a study of glioma-infiltrating T cells after dendritic cell vaccination. Points from the study as a whole: Patients with more pretreatment TILs had longer time to progression and survival. No direct clonality-survival link was found; a diverse polyclonal response may matter.

CDR1 SGDLS and CDR2 YYNGEE come from the germline V gene. This CDR3 has 13 residues. V lost 4 bases and J 7 bases, leaving 14 bases between the germline ends. Sequenced by immunoSEQ multiplex PCR; TCRdb stores in-frame clones only, minus some. The repertoire includes 70,000 to 100,000 clones, roughly four fifths of them detected once, and approximately 6.6% sits in the top ten. On this clone: Antigen specificity is unknown.

Time point: after dendritic cell vaccination, including at tumor progression/relapse. Fresh-frozen tumor tissue and more than two years of survival data were available for all. No glioblastoma patient carried an isocitrate dehydrogenase mutation. The sequence derives from a human donor with glioblastoma. Sequences were derived from blood, sampled after dendritic cell vaccination. The V gene is TRBV9, the J gene TRBJ1-2; D might be TRBD1 (5 bases). The CDR3 DNA is TGTGCCAGCAGCACTACAGGCGGATCTGGCTACACCTTC. Residues: CASSTTGGSGYTF.